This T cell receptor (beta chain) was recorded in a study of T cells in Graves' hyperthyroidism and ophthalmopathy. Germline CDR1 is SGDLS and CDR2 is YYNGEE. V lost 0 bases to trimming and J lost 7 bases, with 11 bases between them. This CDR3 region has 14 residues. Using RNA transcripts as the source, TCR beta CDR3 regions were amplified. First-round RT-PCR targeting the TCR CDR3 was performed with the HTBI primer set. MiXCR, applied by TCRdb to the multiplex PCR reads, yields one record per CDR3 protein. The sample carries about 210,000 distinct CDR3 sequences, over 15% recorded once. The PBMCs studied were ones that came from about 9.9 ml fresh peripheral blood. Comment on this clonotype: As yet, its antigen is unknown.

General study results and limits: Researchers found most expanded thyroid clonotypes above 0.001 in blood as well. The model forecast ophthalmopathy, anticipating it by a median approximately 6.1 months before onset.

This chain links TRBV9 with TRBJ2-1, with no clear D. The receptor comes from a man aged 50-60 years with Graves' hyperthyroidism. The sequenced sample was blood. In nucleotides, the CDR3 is TGTGCCAGCAGCGTAGGAGACTCCCGGAATGAGCAGTTCTTC. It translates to CASSVGDSRNEQFF.